The rows below give T cell receptor beta chains drawn from one sample of a study of beta chain features in type 1 diabetes. The assay was immunoSEQ multiplex PCR, and TCRdb's table has in-frame clones only and misses some. The profile shows a few hundred thousand clones, roughly 11% of them singletons. Sequencing was carried out using naive CD4+ T cells from blood. The receptors here all came from a woman in her 30s in good health. CDR3s include the opening cysteine and the closing phenylalanine or tryptophan. D genes are given only for firm matches. The listing skips clone size in some rows; elsewhere it reads once, few, many or a size class.

TRBJ1-4 few TRBV18 TRBD1 TGTGCCAGCTCACCACCGGACAGGGCTGAAAAACTGTTTTTT CASSPPDRAEKLFF
TRBJ1-5 . TRBV10-3 TRBD1 TGTGCCATCAGTGAAGCCGGGCAGGGGGATAGTCAGCCCCAGCATTTT CAISEAGQGDSQPQHF
TRBJ2-1 . TRBV28 TRBD2 TGTGCCAGCAGGCGTCCAACTAGCGGGAGGGCTGGTGAGCAGTTCTTC CASRRPTSGRAGEQFF
TRBJ2-5 few TRBV7-2 . TGTGCCAGCACTGTGTACCTTCGGGAGACCCAGTACTTC CASTVYLRETQYF
TRBJ2-1 . TRBV7-2 . TGTGCCAGCAGCTTAGAAGGGAGGAGCTCCTACAATGAGCAGTTCTTC CASSLEGRSSYNEQFF
TRBJ2-3 . TRBV6-5 . TGTGCCAGCAGTTCCTCGGGACTCAGCACAGATACGCAGTATTTT CASSSSGLSTDTQYF
TRBJ2-3 . TRBV9 . TGTGCCAGCAGCGTAGATCCTGGGCGGGGCACAGATACGCAGTATTTT CASSVDPGRGTDTQYF
TRBJ2-6 few TRBV27 TRBD1 TGTGCCAGCAGAAGGACAGGGGGCTTCTCTGGGGCCAACGTCCTGACTTTC CASRRTGGFSGANVLTF
TRBJ2-2 . TRBV28 . TGTGCCAGCAGTTTAGGGGTTGCAGGGGGGCCCGGGGAGCTGTTTTTT CASSLGVAGGPGELFF
TRBJ2-7 . TRBV28 . TGTGCCAGCAGTTTTTCACAGGGTTCCTACGAGCAGTACTTC CASSFSQGSYEQYF
TRBJ2-1 few TRBV6-5 TRBD2 TGTGCCAGCAGTTCCCCCAGTGAGGGGAGGGATGAGCAGTTCTTC CASSSPSEGRDEQFF
TRBJ2-7 . TRBV14 . TGTGCCAGCAGCCAAGATACCGTGGGGCCCCTCTCCTACGAGCAGTACTTC CASSQDTVGPLSYEQYF
TRBJ2-2 . TRBV28 . TGTGCCAGCAGTCCCCCACAGGGGAACACCGGGGAGCTGTTTTTT CASSPPQGNTGELFF
TRBJ2-1 few TRBV6-1 TRBD2 TGTGCCAGTGGTCGGTGGGCGGGAGCGGTAAATGAGCAGTTCTTC CASGRWAGAVNEQFF
TRBJ2-7 few TRBV10-3 TRBD1 TGTGCCATCAGTAACCGGGACAGGGGTTACGAGCAGTACTTC CAISNRDRGYEQYF
TRBJ1-1 few TRBV6-4 . TGTGCCAGCCAGCGAATGCGGGGAAGCACTGAAGCTTTCTTT CASQRMRGSTEAFF
TRBJ2-1 . TRBV18 TRBD2 TGTGCCAGCTCACCATTAGGACTAGCGGGAGGTGGAGAGCAGTTCTTC CASSPLGLAGGGEQFF
TRBJ2-1 . TRBV28 TRBD2 TGTGCCAGCCGGGAGGGCAACTCCTACAATGAGCAGTTCTTC CASREGNSYNEQFF
TRBJ2-5 . TRBV30 TRBD2 TGTGCCTGGATGGTGTTAGCGGGAGACTGGAGTCCCGAGACCCAGTACTTC CAWMVLAGDWSPETQYF
TRBJ2-1 few TRBV4-2 TRBD1 TGTGCCAGCAGCCAGGGGGGACAGGGGGCAAATGAGCAGTTCTTC CASSQGGQGANEQFF
TRBJ1-1 . TRBV30 TRBD1 TGTGCCTGGAAATACAGGGGGAACACTGAAGCTTTCTTT CAWKYRGNTEAFF
TRBJ2-3 few TRBV6-5 . TGTGCCAGCGAGGATGGAAGCACAGATACGCAGTATTTT CASEDGSTDTQYF